The rows below give T cell receptor beta chains drawn from one sample of a study of blood T cell repertoires in COVID-19. Data came from immunoSEQ multiplex PCR; TCRdb stores just in-frame clones and leaves some out. The repertoire has 250,000 to 350,000 clones, 87% of them found once; the top ten carry under 5.5%. The specimen sequenced was PBMCs or T cells enriched from blood (not recorded which). These receptors all stem from a woman in her thirties who had recovered from COVID-19. Each CDR3 is given with its conserved first and last residue. The order of the fields is J gene, V gene, D gene, clone size, CDR3 DNA, CDR3 protein. The D gene is left open where the match is weak. Size is omitted from some rows. Given values are once, few, many or a class for expanded clones.

TRBJ1-1,TRBV11-2,TRBD1,few,TGTGCCAGCAGCTCGATACAGGGGGCTAAAGGGGGCACTGAAGCTTTCTTT,CASSSIQGAKGGTEAFF
TRBJ2-3,TRBV7-6,-,-,TGTGCCAGCAGCCCTATCGGTCTAGCTAGCACAGATACGCAGTATTTT,CASSPIGLASTDTQYF
TRBJ2-7,TRBV11-2,TRBD1,-,TGTGCCAGCAGCCCAACCATTACAGGGGTCAACGAGCAGTACTTC,CASSPTITGVNEQYF
TRBJ1-5,TRBV6-2/TRBV6-3,TRBD1,-,TGTGCCAGCAGTCGACAGGGGCCCAGATATCAGCCCCAGCATTTT,CASSRQGPRYQPQHF
TRBJ1-5,TRBV21-1,-,-,TGTGCCAGCAGCATAAAAGTACAGGGATGCGGGCAGCCCCAGCATTTT,CASSIKVQGCGQPQHF
TRBJ2-1,TRBV5-1,-,-,TGCGCCAGCAGCTTGGCTGCAGGGGTAGGCTACAATGAGCAGTTCTTC,CASSLAAGVGYNEQFF
TRBJ2-2,TRBV2,-,-,TGTGCCAGCAGTGAAGCAGCGGGTTCGAACACCGGGGAGCTGTTTTTT,CASSEAAGSNTGELFF
TRBJ2-3,TRBV7-8,-,-,TGTGCCAGCAGCCAGAGAGCGGCGAGCACAGATACGCAGTATTTT,CASSQRAASTDTQYF
TRBJ2-7,TRBV4-3,-,-,TGCGCCAGCAGCCAAGACGGGGAGGACGAGCAGTACTTC,CASSQDGEDEQYF
TRBJ2-1,TRBV4-2,-,-,TGTGCCAGCAGCCAAGGGGATAGCGGACACAATGAGCAGTTCTTC,CASSQGDSGHNEQFF
TRBJ1-2,TRBV5-1,TRBD1,-,TGCGCCAGCAGCCAATCCGACAGGGCGATTGGGGGCTACACCTTC,CASSQSDRAIGGYTF
TRBJ2-7,TRBV6-5,TRBD1,-,TGTGCCAGCGGGGGACAGTCTTTTACCTACGAGCAGTACTTC,CASGGQSFTYEQYF
TRBJ1-5,TRBV5-1,-,-,TGCGCCAGCAGCTTCGGTACAGGAAGCCAGCCCCAGCATTTT,CASSFGTGSQPQHF
TRBJ2-1,TRBV11-1,-,-,TGTGCCAGCAGCTTAGGCGCCAATGAGCAGTTCTTC,CASSLGANEQFF
TRBJ1-2,TRBV28,TRBD1,once,TGTGCCAGCAGTTTCAGCACAGGGGGTGACTATGGCTACACCTTC,CASSFSTGGDYGYTF
TRBJ2-1,TRBV3-1/TRBV3-2,-,-,TGTGCCAGCAGCCAAGATCCAGGAGAGGGCAATGAGCAGTTCTTC,CASSQDPGEGNEQFF
TRBJ2-1,TRBV19,-,-,TGTGCCAGTAGTAAGATCGGTGAGCAGTTCTTC,CASSKIGEQFF
TRBJ2-7,TRBV18,-,-,TGTGCCAGCTCACGCGGGGCCGCGGACGAGCAGTACTTC,CASSRGAADEQYF
TRBJ1-3,TRBV7-2,-,-,TGTGCCAGCAGCTTTTTCGGTCCGGGGGGTGGAAACACCATATATTTT,CASSFFGPGGGNTIYF
TRBJ2-3,TRBV5-1,-,-,TGCGCCAGCAGCTTGTCAGTGGATACGCAGTATTTT,CASSLSVDTQYF
TRBJ2-2,TRBV7-9,TRBD2,-,TGTGCCAGCAGCTTTCTAGCGGGGAACACCGGGGAGCTGTTTTTT,CASSFLAGNTGELFF
TRBJ2-3,TRBV5-1,TRBD2,-,TGCGCCAGCAGCACCAGCGGGGGCGGCCCTCATACGCAGTATTTT,CASSTSGGGPHTQYF
TRBJ1-1,TRBV11-1,-,-,TGTGCCAGCAGCTTAGTTGGAGACACTGAAGCTTTCTTT,CASSLVGDTEAFF
TRBJ2-7,TRBV4-2,-,-,TGTGCCAGCAGCCAAGACGCTAGCGTCGACGAGCAGTACTTC,CASSQDASVDEQYF
TRBJ2-7,TRBV5-4,TRBD2,-,TGTGCCAGCAGCCCCGGGACTAGCGGAACCTACGAGCAGTACTTC,CASSPGTSGTYEQYF
TRBJ1-1,TRBV19,-,-,TGTGCCACTGGATACAGGGTGGGCACTGAAGCTTTCTTT,CATGYRVGTEAFF
TRBJ2-1,TRBV7-8,-,-,TGTGCCAGCAGCGCCAGCTCCTACAATGAGCAGTTCTTC,CASSASSYNEQFF
TRBJ1-1,TRBV9,-,-,TGTGCCAGCAGCGTAGAGGGGGTTCGGGGCACTGAAGCTTTCTTT,CASSVEGVRGTEAFF
TRBJ2-7,TRBV19,-,-,TGTGCCAGTAGGTCCGGGACATCCTCCTACGAGCAGTACTTC,CASRSGTSSYEQYF
TRBJ1-1,TRBV11-2,-,few,TGTGCCAGCAGCTTAGTCGGGCCAGGGCAGGCACGACCTGAAGCTTTCTTT,CASSLVGPGQARPEAFF
TRBJ2-3,TRBV28,TRBD1,-,TGTGCCAGCAGTCCGACAGGGTCTAGCACAGATACGCAGTATTTT,CASSPTGSSTDTQYF
TRBJ1-4,TRBV10-2,TRBD1,-,TGCGCCAGCAGTGAGTTGTCGTCGGACAGGGGGTCTATGCTGTTTTTT,CASSELSSDRGSMLFF
TRBJ1-6,TRBV14,TRBD1,-,TGTGCCAGCAGCCAAGTACAGGGGGCAGCATCACCCCTCCACTTT,CASSQVQGAASPLHF
TRBJ1-3,TRBV5-8,-,-,TGTGCCAGCAGCTTTGGGCTCTCTGGAAACACCATATATTTT,CASSFGLSGNTIYF
TRBJ1-1,TRBV29-1,-,-,TGCAGCGTTGTTGGAGGAAAGGAGGTCACTGAAGCTTTCTTT,CSVVGGKEVTEAFF
TRBJ1-2,TRBV6-5,TRBD1,-,TGTGCCAGCAGAAAGGGACAGAACTATGGCTACACCTTC,CASRKGQNYGYTF
TRBJ2-5,TRBV7-2,TRBD2,-,TGTGCCAGCAGCATTAGCGGGGGCGAGACCCAGTACTTC,CASSISGGETQYF
TRBJ1-1,TRBV5-1,TRBD1,-,TGCGCCAGCAGCTCCTGGACAGGGGGCAATACTGAAGCTTTCTTT,CASSSWTGGNTEAFF
TRBJ1-3,TRBV28,-,-,TGTGCCAGCAGTTCGGGACTATCTGGAAACACCATATATTTT,CASSSGLSGNTIYF
TRBJ1-6,TRBV6-5,-,-,TGTGCCAGCAGATGGGACATAACTAATTCACCCCTCCACTTT,CASRWDITNSPLHF
TRBJ2-7,TRBV15,-,once,TGTGCCACCAGCAGGGATTACAGGGAGTCCTACGAGCAGTACTTC,CATSRDYRESYEQYF
TRBJ1-2,TRBV30,-,-,TGTGCCTGGGGTGGACAGTTTTCCAACTATGGCTACACCTTC,CAWGGQFSNYGYTF
TRBJ1-4,TRBV3-1/TRBV3-2,-,-,TGTGCCAGCAGCCCCTATGAGGAATATAATGAAAAACTGTTTTTT,CASSPYEEYNEKLFF
TRBJ1-1,TRBV20-1,-,-,TGCAGTGCTAGAGGGTTCAGAGCTTTCTTT,CSARGFRAFF
TRBJ2-7,TRBV6-5,TRBD1,-,TGTGCCAGCAGTCCACTGGACAGGGTCTACGAGCAGTACTTC,CASSPLDRVYEQYF
TRBJ2-3,TRBV5-1,TRBD2,-,TGCGCCAGCAGCTTCCGGACTAGAGAAGATACGCAGTATTTT,CASSFRTREDTQYF
TRBJ2-3,TRBV3-1/TRBV3-2,TRBD1,-,TGTGCCAGCAGCCAAGGGGACAGGGGGCGGGCAGATACGCAGTATTTT,CASSQGDRGRADTQYF
TRBJ1-1,TRBV27,-,-,TGTGCCAGCAGTGTCGTTGATACCGGGAGTGAAGCTTTCTTT,CASSVVDTGSEAFF
TRBJ1-1,TRBV19,TRBD1,-,TGTGCCAGTAGTATAGAGACAGGGGGCACTGAAGCTTTCTTT,CASSIETGGTEAFF
TRBJ1-5,TRBV24-1,-,-,TGTGCCACCAGTTCGGGGTCTTATGATCAGCCCCAGCATTTT,CATSSGSYDQPQHF
TRBJ1-3,TRBV6-6,-,-,TGTGCCAGCAGTCGGACAACTGGAAACACCATATATTTT,CASSRTTGNTIYF
TRBJ1-4,TRBV28,TRBD1,-,TGTGCCAGCAGCCCCGGGACAGTAATTAATGAAAAACTGTTTTTT,CASSPGTVINEKLFF
TRBJ2-5,TRBV21-1,-,-,TGTGCCAGCAGCAAAGCGCGGCAGTCAGGGGAGACCCAGTACTTC,CASSKARQSGETQYF